The T cell receptor (beta chain) described here comes from a study of OX40 agonist ivuxolimab in advanced cancers. Describing the broader study: Ivuxolimab, which targeted the costimulatory receptor OX40 (CD134), was an agonistic, fully human IgG2 monoclonal antibody. Intravenous ivuxolimab was administered to patients every 2 weeks at six dose levels: 0.01, 0.1, 0.3, 1.5, 3 and 10 mg/kg. Among the roughly 52 dose-escalation patients, about 19 had hepatocellular carcinoma, some 15 melanoma, 9 renal cell carcinoma and 9 head and neck cancer. In the dose-escalation cohort, 65% to 90% of patients were male, and the mean age was roughly 60 years, with a range of roughly 20 to 80. Patients were allowed to have had prior anti-PD-1, anti-PD-L1 or anti-CTLA-4 therapy, and approximately 40% of the dose-escalation patients had previously received checkpoint inhibitors. Partial responses were achieved by three dose-escalation patients, of whom one had hepatocellular carcinoma and two had cutaneous melanoma. The purpose of peripheral TCRbeta sequencing was to test whether ivuxolimab changed TCR sequence diversity and led to clonal T-cell expansion. The paper describes the monotherapy dose-escalation part (N of about 52 patients) of the phase I trial of ivuxolimab. General study outcomes and caveats: Partial responders in the 0.1-3.0 mg/kg groups had among the lowest normalized peripheral clonal expansion, especially among CD8+ T cells. Which antigens the clonally expanded peripheral T cells were specific for was not determined. Low levels of normalized T-cell clonal expansion were also seen in some patients who did not respond. On average, CD8+ T cells showed more expanded clones than CD4+ T cells after ivuxolimab. At doses from 0.1 to 3.0 mg/kg, clonal expansion was seen in both CD4+ and CD8+ blood T cells between baseline and week 6.

A few counts support this clone. Its antigen is unknown. Within one base of it there is no much larger clone, and no base qualities were kept. Patients with a history of autoimmune disease or receiving systemic immunosuppression were excluded from the trial. Peripheral blood for TCR sequencing was collected from all dose cohorts at baseline, on cycle 4 day 1, and on cycle 7 day 1. Samples came from an open-label, multicenter, first-in-human phase I dose-escalation trial of ivuxolimab. Adults with locally advanced or metastatic melanoma, renal cell carcinoma, hepatocellular carcinoma or head and neck squamous cell carcinoma were enrolled in the trial. CD4+ and CD8+ T cells were sorted separately from peripheral blood before TCR sequencing. Cut back by 2 bases and 10 bases, the V and J ends lie 12 bases apart. In the germline V gene (reference sequence), CDR1 corresponds to MNHNY and CDR2 to SVGAGI. Counted from cysteine to phenylalanine, this CDR3 has 13 amino acids. Here the CDR3 DNA is all that survives: 39 bases in frame from base 1.

Genomic DNA was extracted from sorted cells for sequencing of the TCRbeta CDR3 region. TCRbeta CDR3 regions were sequenced using the immunoSEQ Assay. This is the immuneACCESS table as TCRdb keeps it, with only in-frame sequences that have V and J called. A part of the clones is gone; compared with another copy, unresolved V genes explain less than half, and the rest is unexplained. A total of tens of thousands of clones appear in this sample, around 80% of them only once. The ten top clones hold roughly 7.3% of the sample. The chain employs TRBV6-6 and TRBJ2-1; the D gene is perhaps TRBD1, from 6 matching bases. Sequences were derived from CD4+ or CD8+ T cells sorted from blood, sampled in a trial of the OX40 agonist ivuxolimab. The source is an adult with an advanced solid tumor such as melanoma, head and neck, liver or kidney cancer. The CDR3 has the sequence CASSYEQGLEQFF. The bases read TGTGCCAGCAGTTACGAACAGGGTTTGGAGCAGTTCTTC.